This TCR beta chain comes out of a study of blood T cell repertoires in COVID-19. Only in-frame clones appear in the TCRdb table, and some are missing; sequencing was by immunoSEQ multiplex PCR. The sample carries more than 300,000 clones, approximately 93% recorded once. The CDR3 loop spans 14 amino acids. The V gene lost 5 bases and the J gene lost 4 bases, with 13 bases spanning the gap. Looked up from germline, CDR1 is SGHRS and CDR2 is YFSETQ. The sequence derives from a woman aged 40-49 years who had been exposed to COVID-19. This sequence joins TRBV5-1 and TRBJ2-1; D is undetermined. The source material was PBMCs or T cells enriched from blood (not recorded which). The CDR3: CASSLSAGYNEQFF. Here the CDR3 DNA reads TGCGCCAGCAGTCTATCAGCCGGGTACAATGAGCAGTTCTTC. Looking up the rest from reference TRBV5-1 and TRBJ2-1 gives the full variable domain: KAGVTQTPRYLIKTRGQQVTLSCSPISGHRSVSWYQQTPGQGLQFLFEYFSETQRNKGNFPGRFSGRQFSNSRSEMNVSTLELGDSALYLCASSLSAGYNEQFFGPGTRLTVL.